This T cell receptor beta chain came from a study of post-analysis software for immune sequencing data. Overall study findings and caveats: Multiple sclerosis patients showed significantly lower normalized Chao1 diversity than controls did. Patients showed TRBV5-6, TRBV5-1 and TRBV20-1 among five TRBV segments more frequent than in controls.

TCR beta libraries were prepared from cDNA with unique molecular identifiers. TCRdb re-derived calls from the PCR reads in MiXCR, one entry per CDR3 protein. Among hundreds of thousands of distinct CDR3 sequences listed, roughly 30% were seen once. Concerning this clonotype: The target antigen is unknown.

The V end was cut by 3 bases, the J end by 2 bases, with 8 bases between. Germline CDR1 reads SGHRS; CDR2 reads YFSETQ. The CDR3 contains 14 residues. The chain is built from TRBV5-1 and TRBJ1-4, with unresolved D. Sequenced: blood. The sequence was obtained from a girl aged 5-17 years with multiple sclerosis. CDR3 residues: CASSSGPTNEKLFF. The CDR3 nucleotides are TGCGCCAGCAGCTCCGGGCCGACTAATGAAAAACTGTTTTTT.